This T cell receptor (beta chain) is from a study of T cells in Graves' hyperthyroidism and ophthalmopathy. Points from the study as a whole: Ophthalmopathy and stable hyperthyroidism were told apart by a 13 V-J model.

Amplification targeted TCR beta CDR3 regions from RNA transcripts. In the first-round RT-PCR of the TCR CDR3, the HTBI primer set was used. Each CDR3 protein is one row after TCRdb ran MiXCR on the multiplex PCR reads. The table lists approximately 610,000 distinct CDR3 sequences, 14% to 15% of them singletons. Cells are PBMCs isolated from about 10 ml of fresh blood. This clonotype appeared many times. Its antigen is as yet unknown. The CDR3 is made up of 13 amino acids. V lost 3 bases and J lost 2, with 5 bases in between. The germline V gene has CDR1 MRHNA and CDR2 SNTAGT. This TCR derives from a woman in her thirties or forties with Graves' ophthalmopathy. This chain uses TRBV6-4 with TRBJ1-3, with no clear D. Sequencing was done on a sample of blood. The CDR3 DNA sequence: TGTGCCAGCAGTGAGGTCCCTGGAAACACCATATATTTT. Translation: CASSEVPGNTIYF.